This T cell receptor beta chain was recovered during a study of vaccination and CD4 T cells after COVID-19. Study-level information: Taking of post-vaccine samples occurred a median around 70 days after dose two (range 14 to 241). Study observations and caveats: A median of around 86% of reactive clones, in convalescent patients, became evident only post-vaccination.

Treatment reported: roughly 10-day PBMC culture with coronavirus spike peptide pools or control peptides (ViraFEST assay). Trimming took off 0 bases at V and 0 bases at J, with 12 bases between the two ends. This CDR3 has 16 amino acids. Per the germline V gene, CDR1 is DFQATT and CDR2 is SNEGSKA (reference sequence). CD4+ T cells that had been cultured provided DNA sequenced with the Oncomine TCR Beta short-read assay. One entry per CDR3 protein results from TCRdb running MiXCR on the PCR reads. This sample has 20,000 to 25,000 distinct CDR3 sequences, with around 63% found just once. As regards this clonotype: What it binds is not known.

Source material: CD4+ T cells from blood, cultured in vitro. The gene calls are TRBV20-1 and TRBJ1-3, with D tentatively TRBD1 (5 bases). The TCR sequence derives from a human donor who had recovered from COVID-19. The CDR3 reads CSAREGVGVSGNTIYF. The CDR3 coding sequence is TGCAGTGCTAGAGAGGGGGTGGGCGTCTCTGGAAACACCATATATTTT.